These 20 T cell receptor beta chains were all obtained from the same sample, sequenced in a study of OX40 agonist ivuxolimab in advanced cancers. Sequencing used immunoSEQ multiplex PCR; TCRdb keeps in-frame clones, though not all of them. There are 75,000 to 80,000 clones in the sample; approximately 87% occur only once, and 6.9% lies in the top ten. Sequencing used CD4+ or CD8+ T cells sorted from blood, obtained in a trial of the OX40 agonist ivuxolimab. These receptors all come from an adult with an advanced solid tumor such as melanoma, head and neck, liver or kidney cancer.

With regard to this clone: This CDR3 is also generated by other DNA sequences in the sample. The gene calls are TRBV5-1 and TRBJ1-1; D uncertain. V lost 3 bases to trimming and J lost 4 bases, with 19 bases between them. CDR1 is SGHRS, CDR2 YFSETQ, per germline. This CDR3 contains 16 residues. The CDR3 sequence is CASSSQPGPDGTEAFF. Written as DNA, the CDR3 is TGCGCCAGCAGCTCCCAACCGGGCCCCGACGGCACTGAAGCTTTCTTT.

This chain links TRBV7-3 with TRBJ1-2, with D tentatively TRBD1 (5 bases). The CDR3 runs 16 residues. Germline CDR1 and CDR2: SGHTA and FQGTGA. V was clipped by 2 bases and J by 4 bases, with 17 bases between them. The CDR3 sequence is CASSLDGRSQGYGYTF. CDR3 DNA: TGTGCCAGCAGCTTAGATGGAAGGAGTCAGGGCTATGGCTACACCTTC.

The genes are TRBV6-1 and TRBJ2-7, with TRBD1 matching 12 bases. Per the germline V gene, CDR1 is MNHNS and CDR2 is SASEGT. The junction had 8 bases not matched to a gene; V was cut back by 8 bases and J by 3 bases. The CDR3 is made up of 15 amino acids. CDR3 sequence reads: CASVSGTGGNYEQYF. For the CDR3, the DNA is TGTGCCAGCGTTTCCGGGACAGGGGGCAACTACGAGCAGTACTTC.

The chain couples TRBV6-5 to TRBJ2-7; D is ambiguous. This CDR3 has 14 amino acids. V was shortened by 2 bases and J by 4 bases, with 12 bases between the two germline ends. CDR1 is MNHEY and CDR2 is SVGAGI in the germline V gene. CDR3 sequence: CASSYPERWYEQYF. In DNA, the CDR3 is TGTGCCAGCAGTTACCCAGAGAGATGGTACGAGCAGTACTTC.

The V call is TRBV7-2, the J call TRBJ2-4, with D unresolved. This CDR3 comprises 15 residues. In germline, CDR1 is SGHTA, CDR2 FQGNSA. Trimming pared 1 base from V and 1 base from J, leaving 8 bases between. In nucleotides, the CDR3 is TGTGCCAGCAGCTTAGAGAGAAGGGCCAAAAACATTCAGTACTTC. Amino acid sequence: CASSLERRAKNIQYF.

This clone has just a few counts. J is TRBJ2-7 and V is TRBV7-8; TRBD1 matches 7 bases. From germline, CDR1 is SGHVS and CDR2 FQNEAQ. The CDR3 has 15 residues. V dropped 4 bases and J dropped 0; count of bases not matched to a gene: 6. The CDR3 coding sequence is TGTGCCAGCAGCTCGAGACAGGGCCCCTCCTACGAGCAGTACTTC. It is translated as CASSSRQGPSYEQYF.

The chain couples TRBV6-5 to TRBJ2-5, with D hard to call. The ends were cut back, 2 bases at V and 5 bases at J, with 12 bases in the middle. Germline loops: CDR1 MNHEY, CDR2 SVGAGI. The CDR3 length is 14 residues. The CDR3 nucleotides read TGTGCCAGCAGTTACGGCGGAAGTTGGGAGACCCAGTACTTC. It encodes CASSYGGSWETQYF.

The chain employs TRBV2 and TRBJ1-3; 10 bases are shared with TRBD1. The CDR3 is 17 residues long. Germline V gene lookup returns CDR1 SNHLY and CDR2 FYNNEI. V shed 6 bases, J shed 2 bases, and the junction held 10 bases outside the gene matches. DNA for the CDR3: TGTGCCAGCAGGAAGATTGGGACAGGGGCCGCTGGAAACACCATATATTTT. Amino acids: CASRKIGTGAAGNTIYF.

This chain joins TRBV6-6 and TRBJ2-5, with 9 positions matching TRBD2. CDR3 length equals 15 residues. Germline lookup yields CDR1 MNHNY and CDR2 SVGAGI (reference sequence). Trimming cost V 2 bases and J 11 bases; bases outside gene matches: 12. In nucleotides, the CDR3 is TGTGCCAGCAGTTACATCGATAGCGGGAGTTGGGAGCAGTACTTC. It translates to CASSYIDSGSWEQYF.

On this clone: One end of the junction is discordant with germline, which a read error may explain. Additional DNA sequences in this sample encode the identical CDR3. The chain links TRBV6-6 to TRBJ1-1; D unclear. The V gene's germline CDR1 is MNHNY and CDR2 SVGAGI (reference sequence). This CDR3 comprises 11 residues. CDR3 nucleotides: TGTGCCAGCAGTTACGCTGGTGAAGCCTTCTTT. It yields the protein CASSYAGEAFF.

V usage is TRBV2 and J usage is TRBJ2-3; D is uncertain. The germline V and J ends were trimmed by 2 bases and 0 bases, with 6 bases remaining between them. The germline CDR1 and CDR2 sequences are SNHLY and FYNNEI. There are 14 residues in the CDR3. The CDR3: CASSERVSTDTQYF. The CDR3 bases are TGTGCCAGCAGTGAAAGGGTTAGCACAGATACGCAGTATTTT.

The genes are TRBV12-5 and TRBJ1-1; D is uncertain. The CDR3 length is 14 residues. Germline CDR1 reads LGHNT; CDR2 reads FRNRAP. Trimming took off 5 bases at V and 1 base at J, with 11 bases between the two ends. The CDR3: CASGLEYPNTEAFF. The CDR3 region has the DNA TGTGCTAGTGGTCTAGAGTATCCGAACACTGAAGCTTTCTTT.

The chain carries TRBV7-9 and TRBJ2-5; tentatively, D is TRBD1 or TRBD2 (5 bases each). V lost 3 bases, J lost 6 bases, and 14 bases lay in between. This CDR3 contains 14 residues. CDR1 SEHNR and CDR2 FQNEAQ come from the germline V gene (reference sequence). The CDR3 loop reads CASSFPPGTKTQYF. The CDR3 nucleotides read TGTGCCAGCAGCTTCCCGCCAGGGACGAAGACCCAGTACTTC.

V usage is TRBV5-6 and J usage is TRBJ2-5; TRBD1 aligns across 9 bases. The V segment lost 2 bases and the J segment 5 bases; nucleotides outside the gene matches: 4. The CDR3 is 14 amino acids. CDR1 is SGHDT and CDR2 is YYEEEE in the germline V gene. CDR3 nucleotides: TGTGCCAGCAGCTTACAGGGGGCGAGGGAGACCCAGTACTTC. Encoded protein: CASSLQGARETQYF.

The V call is TRBV7-9, the J call TRBJ1-5; 9 bases align to TRBD1. V lost 5 bases to trimming and J lost 3 bases; unmatched junction nucleotides: 5. CDR3 length equals 15 residues. Germline values: CDR1 SEHNR, CDR2 FQNEAQ (reference sequence). The CDR3 region has the DNA TGTGCCAGCAGCCAAGGGACAGGGCACAATCAGCCCCAGCATTTT. Encoded protein: CASSQGTGHNQPQHF.

V and J are TRBV19 and TRBJ2-1, with D hard to call. This CDR3 spans 12 amino acids. V lost 3 bases and J 3 bases, leaving 3 bases between the germline ends. Germline values: CDR1 LNHDA, CDR2 SQIVND (reference sequence). The CDR3 spells CASSMVYNEQFF. CDR3 coding DNA: TGTGCCAGTAGTATGGTCTACAATGAGCAGTTCTTC.

This clone has only a few counts. In the same sample, other DNA sequences code for this CDR3. This chain uses TRBV5-5 with TRBJ1-5; no definite D call. The CDR3 consists of 13 residues. Looked up from germline, CDR1 is SGHKS and CDR2 is YYEKEE (reference sequence). V was clipped by 4 bases and J by 0 bases, with 5 bases between them. The CDR3 coding sequence is TGTGCCAGCAGCGTCGATAGCAATCAGCCCCAGCATTTT. Its protein is CASSVDSNQPQHF.

The V call is TRBV27, the J call TRBJ1-5; weak D call: TRBD1 (5 bases). This CDR3 has 18 residues. The germline V and J ends were trimmed by 5 bases and 5 bases, with 25 bases remaining between them. Germline V gene lookup returns CDR1 MNHEY and CDR2 SMNVEV (reference sequence). The CDR3 nucleotides read TGTGCCAGCAGTCCGAGACCCCCCGGGGGGGGAGGGCATCAGCCCCAGCATTTT. Residues: CASSPRPPGGGGHQPQHF.

The chain has TRBV28 and TRBJ1-2; D is perhaps TRBD1 (5 bases). The ends were cut back, 4 bases at V and 0 bases at J, with 12 bases in the middle. Looked up from germline, CDR1 is MDHEN and CDR2 is SYDVKM. CDR3 length equals 15 residues. CDR3 coding DNA: TGTGCCAGCAGTTGGGGGACGGAAACTAACTATGGCTACACCTTC. It translates to CASSWGTETNYGYTF.

V usage is TRBV5-4 and J usage is TRBJ2-6, with 11 bases that match TRBD1. This CDR3 region has 17 residues. Germline V gene lookup returns CDR1 SGHNT and CDR2 YYREEE (reference sequence). V was pared by 4 bases and J by 2 bases, with 5 bases of the junction left unmatched. DNA for the CDR3: TGTGCCAGCAGCCGCCGGGGACAGGGGGCTGGGGCCAACGTCCTGACTTTC. Translating it yields CASSRRGQGAGANVLTF.